Here is one T cell receptor beta chain with its context. No antigen is known for it. Germline V gene lookup returns CDR1 LNHDA and CDR2 SQIVND (reference sequence). The CDR3 totals 14 residues. V shed 10 bases and J 3 bases; nucleotides not matched to a gene: 8. Time point given: late sampling 161 to 241 days after vaccination in a few convalescent patients. Treatment noted: approximately 11-day PBMC culture with coronavirus spike peptide pools or control peptides (ViraFEST assay). The Oncomine TCR Beta short-read assay was applied to DNA of cultured CD4+ T cells. TCRdb passed the PCR reads through MiXCR, listing each CDR3 protein once. The sample includes tens of thousands of distinct CDR3 sequences, about 40% of them seen just once. The data originate from a study of vaccination and CD4 T cells after COVID-19.

The chain carries TRBV19 and TRBJ2-3; the match to TRBD2 covers 9 bases. This specimen was CD4+ T cells from blood, cultured in vitro, taken about 7 months after SARS-CoV-2 vaccination. The receptor was isolated from a human donor who had recovered from COVID-19. Here the CDR3 DNA reads TGTGCCACGAACCCGGGACTAGCTACAGATACGCAGTATTTT. Amino acids: CATNPGLATDTQYF. Complete variable domain (other parts from reference TRBV19 and TRBJ2-3): DGGITQSPKYLFRKEGQNVTLSCEQNLNHDAMYWYRQDPGQGLRLIYYSQIVNDFQKGDIAEGYSVSREKKESFPLTVTSAQKNPTAFYLCATNPGLATDTQYFGPGTRLTVL.